This T cell receptor (beta chain) was obtained from a study of blood T cell repertoires in COVID-19. Deletions cut 5 bases from V and 6 bases from J, with 11 bases between. The CDR3 has 12 residues. From germline, CDR1 is MNHEY and CDR2 SVGAGI. Clones were sequenced by immunoSEQ multiplex PCR, and TCRdb holds only the in-frame ones, with some missing. The sample comprises 100,000 or so clones, 80% to 95% of which are singletons, and 0.85% to 1% rests with the top ten. The sample consisted of peripheral blood. The chain combines TRBV6-5 with TRBJ2-7; weak D call: TRBD1 (6 bases). The receptor was isolated from a man aged 55 to 70 with acute or convalescent COVID-19. CDR3 in amino acids: CASSLQGTEQYV. As DNA, the CDR3 is TGTGCCAGCAGTCTACAGGGTACCGAGCAGTACGTC.